This T cell receptor (beta chain) was identified during a study of cytomegalovirus exposure and HLA in healthy donors. This CDR3 spans 11 amino acids. The V gene's germline CDR1 is GTSNPN and CDR2 SVGIG (reference sequence). The V segment lost 1 base and the J segment 13 bases; nucleotides outside the gene matches: 4. Turning to this clone: What it binds is not known.

13 Jbeta primers and 60 Vbeta primers were used for the PCR. The protocol was immunoSEQ multiplex PCR, while the TCRdb copy is restricted to in-frame clones and leaves out a portion. Among about 85,000 clones listed, 80% were seen once. General study points: According to an earlier analysis, most TCR beta V segments yielded productive rearrangements about 87% or about 30% of the time.

The TCR was taken from a man aged 45 to 65 in good health and CMV-seropositive. This sequence joins TRBV30 and TRBJ2-1; 7 positions agree with TRBD2. The sequencing sample was made of PBMCs. CDR3 in amino acids: CAWSGLAEQFF. DNA for the CDR3: TGTGCCTGGAGTGGGCTAGCGGAACAGTTCTTC. The whole variable domain, filled in from reference TRBV30 and TRBJ2-1, reads SQTIHQWPATLVQPVGSPLSLECTVEGTSNPNLYWYRQAAGRGLQLLFYSVGIGQISSEVPQNLSASRPQDRQFILSSKKLLLSDSGFYLCAWSGLAEQFFGPGTRLTVL.